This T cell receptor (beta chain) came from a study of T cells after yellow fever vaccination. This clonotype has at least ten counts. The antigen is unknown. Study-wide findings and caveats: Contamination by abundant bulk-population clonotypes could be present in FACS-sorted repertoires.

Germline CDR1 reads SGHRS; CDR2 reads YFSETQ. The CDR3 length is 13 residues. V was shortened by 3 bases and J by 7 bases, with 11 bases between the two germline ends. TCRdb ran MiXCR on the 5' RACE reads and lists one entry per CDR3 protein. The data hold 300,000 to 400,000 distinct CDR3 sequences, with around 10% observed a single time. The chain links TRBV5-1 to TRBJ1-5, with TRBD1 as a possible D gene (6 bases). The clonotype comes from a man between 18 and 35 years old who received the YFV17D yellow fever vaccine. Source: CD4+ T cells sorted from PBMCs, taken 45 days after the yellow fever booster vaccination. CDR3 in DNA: TGCGCCAGCAGCTCCGCAGGGGAACAGCCCCAGCATTTT. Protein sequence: CASSSAGEQPQHF.